This TCR beta chain was sequenced during a study of T cell responses to AZD1222 COVID-19 vaccine. About the research overall: Second doses at about 4 or about 12 weeks were pooled.

This clone was detected once. Its antigen is not known. Looked up from germline, CDR1 is WSHSY and CDR2 is SAAADI. CDR3 length: 13 amino acids. V gave up 9 bases and J gave up 6 bases; unmatched junction bases: 8. The method was immunoSEQ multiplex PCR; TCRdb's version includes in-frame clones alone and lacks a portion of them. The sample carries around 63,000 clones, over 75% recorded once. Study findings and constraints: Per reports, nearly half of all spike-specific TCRs target regions that are unmutated in variants. With two AZD1222 doses given, Spike-specific TCR breadth and depth both rose.

Here the sequenced sample was peripheral blood, taken on day 0 of AZD1222 vaccination. The chain recombines TRBV10-2 with TRBJ1-1; 9 bases align to TRBD1. The sequence came from an adult in good health. The CDR3 region is CASSGQGFAEAFF. CDR3 nucleotides: TGCGCCAGTTCCGGACAGGGGTTCGCTGAAGCTTTCTTT.